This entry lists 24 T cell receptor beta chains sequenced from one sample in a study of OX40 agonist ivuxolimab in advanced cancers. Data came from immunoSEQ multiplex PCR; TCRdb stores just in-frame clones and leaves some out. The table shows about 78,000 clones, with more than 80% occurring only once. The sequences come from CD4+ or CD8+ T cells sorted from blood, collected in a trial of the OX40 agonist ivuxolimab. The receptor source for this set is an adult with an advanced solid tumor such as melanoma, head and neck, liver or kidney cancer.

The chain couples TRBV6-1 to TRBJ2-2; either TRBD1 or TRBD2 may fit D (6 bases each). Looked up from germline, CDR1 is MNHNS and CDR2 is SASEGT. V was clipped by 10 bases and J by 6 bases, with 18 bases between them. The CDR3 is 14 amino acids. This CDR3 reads CATHRGPLSGELFF. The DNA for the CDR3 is TGTGCCACCCACCGGGGGCCACTGTCCGGGGAGCTGTTTTTT.

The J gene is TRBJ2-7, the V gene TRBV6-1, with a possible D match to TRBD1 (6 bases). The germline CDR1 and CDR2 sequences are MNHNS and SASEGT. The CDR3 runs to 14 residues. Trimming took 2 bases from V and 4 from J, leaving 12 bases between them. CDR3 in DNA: TGTGCCAGCAGTGAAAGGCAGGGGCGGTACGAGCAGTACTTC. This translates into CASSERQGRYEQYF.

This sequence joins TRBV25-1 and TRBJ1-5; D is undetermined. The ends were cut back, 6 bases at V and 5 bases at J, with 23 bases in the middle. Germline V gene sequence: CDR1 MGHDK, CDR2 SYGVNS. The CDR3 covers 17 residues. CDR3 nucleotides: TGTGCCAGCAGATTTCGGGCAAAAAGGGCTTTAGATCAGCCCCAGCATTTT. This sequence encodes CASRFRAKRALDQPQHF. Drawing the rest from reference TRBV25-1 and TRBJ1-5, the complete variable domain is EADIYQTPRYLVIGTGKKITLECSQTMGHDKMYWYQQDPGMELHLIHYSYGVNSTEKGDLSSESTVSRIRTEHFPLTLESARPSHTSQYLCASRFRAKRALDQPQHFGDGTRLSIL.

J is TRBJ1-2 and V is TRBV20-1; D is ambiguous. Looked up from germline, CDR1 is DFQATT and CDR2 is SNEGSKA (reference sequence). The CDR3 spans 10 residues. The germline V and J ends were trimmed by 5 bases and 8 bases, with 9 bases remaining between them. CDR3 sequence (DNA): TGCAGTGCTGCCTCGGGGGGCTACACCTTC. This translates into CSAASGGYTF.

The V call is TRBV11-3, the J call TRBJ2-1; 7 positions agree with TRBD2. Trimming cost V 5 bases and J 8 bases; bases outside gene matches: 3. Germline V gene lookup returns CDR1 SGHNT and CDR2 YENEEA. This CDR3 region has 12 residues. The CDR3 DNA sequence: TGTGCCAGCAGCCCTCGGGGGGATGAGCAGTTCTTC. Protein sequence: CASSPRGDEQFF.

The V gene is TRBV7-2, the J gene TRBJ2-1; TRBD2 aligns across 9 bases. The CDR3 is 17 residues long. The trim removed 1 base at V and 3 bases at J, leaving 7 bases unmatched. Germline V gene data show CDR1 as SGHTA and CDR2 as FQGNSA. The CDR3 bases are TGTGCCAGCAGCTTAGGGGGACTAGCAGGGAGCTACAATGAGCAGTTCTTC. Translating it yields CASSLGGLAGSYNEQFF.

CDR3 residues: CASSGERGTIMDTQYF. The CDR3 DNA sequence: TGTGCCAGCAGTGGTGAGCGGGGAACGATTATGGATACGCAGTATTTT. The rearrangement uses TRBV27 and TRBJ2-3, with 7 positions matching TRBD2. Losses at the gene ends were 5 bases for V and 6 bases for J; bases not matched to a gene: 14. The CDR3 totals 16 residues. Germline loops: CDR1 MNHEY, CDR2 SMNVEV (reference sequence).

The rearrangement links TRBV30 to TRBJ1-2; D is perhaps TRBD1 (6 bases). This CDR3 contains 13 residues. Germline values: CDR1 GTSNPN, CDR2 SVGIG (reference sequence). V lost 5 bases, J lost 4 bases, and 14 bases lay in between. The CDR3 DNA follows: TGTGCCTGGGCCCAAGGACAGTCCTATGGCTACACCTTC. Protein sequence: CAWAQGQSYGYTF.

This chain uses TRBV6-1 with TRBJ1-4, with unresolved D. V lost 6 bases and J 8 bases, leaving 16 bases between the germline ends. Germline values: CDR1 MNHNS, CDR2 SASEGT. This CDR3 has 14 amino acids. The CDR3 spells CASSGYGQKEKLFF. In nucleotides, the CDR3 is TGTGCCAGCAGCGGGTATGGGCAGAAAGAAAAACTGTTTTTT.

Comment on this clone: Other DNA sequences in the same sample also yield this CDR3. CDR3 in DNA: TGCGCCAGCAGCTTGGGGGGGAATGAGCAGTTCTTC. Protein: CASSLGGNEQFF. The chain is built from TRBV5-1 and TRBJ2-1; D assignment may be TRBD1 or TRBD2 (5 bases each). CDR1 is SGHRS and CDR2 is YFSETQ in the germline V gene. This CDR3 is built from 12 residues. V was shortened by 0 bases and J by 7 bases, with 5 bases between the two germline ends.

CDR3 protein: CASSYPSSGGGTQYF. CDR3 bases: TGTGCCAGCAGTTACCCATCTTCCGGGGGTGGGACCCAGTACTTC. The chain is built from TRBV6-5 and TRBJ2-5, with D possibly TRBD2 on 6 matching bases. The CDR3 is 15 amino acids. The V end lost 2 bases, the J end lost 7 bases, and 17 bases lay between the germline ends. The germline V gene has CDR1 MNHEY and CDR2 SVGAGI.

DNA for the CDR3: TGTGCCAGCAGTTCAGAGCGACAGGGGGGCAATCAGCCCCAGCATTTT. Amino acids: CASSSERQGGNQPQHF. The chain links TRBV6-5 to TRBJ1-5, with 9 positions matching TRBD1. The CDR3 consists of 16 residues. V was pared by 4 bases and J by 2 bases, with 6 bases of the junction left unmatched. CDR1 MNHEY and CDR2 SVGAGI come from the germline V gene.

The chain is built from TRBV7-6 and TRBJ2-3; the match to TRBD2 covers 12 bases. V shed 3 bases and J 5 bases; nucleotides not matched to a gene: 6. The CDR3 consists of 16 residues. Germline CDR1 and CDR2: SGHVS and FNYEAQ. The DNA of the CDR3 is TGTGCCAGCAGCTTCCGACTAGCGGGGGTTGGAGATACGCAGTATTTT. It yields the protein CASSFRLAGVGDTQYF.

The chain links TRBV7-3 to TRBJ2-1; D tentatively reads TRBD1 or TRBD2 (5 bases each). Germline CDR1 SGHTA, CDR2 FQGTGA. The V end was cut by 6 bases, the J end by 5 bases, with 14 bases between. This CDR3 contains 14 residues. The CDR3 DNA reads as TGTGCCAGCAGTAGCCGGGACGGGGACAATGAGCAGTTCTTC. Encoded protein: CASSSRDGDNEQFF.

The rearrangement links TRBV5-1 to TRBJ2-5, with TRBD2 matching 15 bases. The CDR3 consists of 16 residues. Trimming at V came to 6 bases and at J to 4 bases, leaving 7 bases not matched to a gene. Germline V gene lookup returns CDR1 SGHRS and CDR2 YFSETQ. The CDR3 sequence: CASTGLAGGVGETQYF. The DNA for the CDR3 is TGCGCCAGCACCGGACTAGCGGGGGGGGTCGGAGAGACCCAGTACTTC.

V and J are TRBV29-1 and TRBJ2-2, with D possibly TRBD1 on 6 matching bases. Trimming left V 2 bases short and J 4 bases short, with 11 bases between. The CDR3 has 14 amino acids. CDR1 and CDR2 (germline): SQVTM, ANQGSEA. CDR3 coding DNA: TGCAGCGTTGAACAGAGAGGGGGCACCGGGGAGCTGTTTTTT. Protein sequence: CSVEQRGGTGELFF.

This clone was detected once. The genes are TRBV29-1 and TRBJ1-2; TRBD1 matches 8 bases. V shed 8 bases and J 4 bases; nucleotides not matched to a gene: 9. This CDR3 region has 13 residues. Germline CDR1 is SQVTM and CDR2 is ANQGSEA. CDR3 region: CSFKDRAIYGYTF. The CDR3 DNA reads TGCAGCTTCAAGGACAGGGCCATCTATGGCTACACCTTC.

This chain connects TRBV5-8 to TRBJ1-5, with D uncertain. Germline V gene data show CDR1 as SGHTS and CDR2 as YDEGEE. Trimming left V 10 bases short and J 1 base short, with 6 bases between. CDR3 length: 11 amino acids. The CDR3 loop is CACGSNQPQHF. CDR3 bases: TGTGCCTGCGGGAGCAATCAGCCCCAGCATTTT. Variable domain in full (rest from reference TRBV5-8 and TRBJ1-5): EAGVTQSPTHLIKTRGQQATLRCSPISGHTSVYWYQQALGLGLQFLLWYDEGEERNRGNFPPRFSGRQFPNYSSELNVNALELEDSALYLCACGSNQPQHFGDGTRLSIL.

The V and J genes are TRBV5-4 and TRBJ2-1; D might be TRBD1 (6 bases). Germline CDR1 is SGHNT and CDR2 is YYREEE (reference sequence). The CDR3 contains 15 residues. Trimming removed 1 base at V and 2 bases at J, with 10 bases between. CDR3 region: CASSLSQGTYNEQFF. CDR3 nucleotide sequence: TGTGCCAGCAGCTTGTCACAGGGCACCTACAATGAGCAGTTCTTC.

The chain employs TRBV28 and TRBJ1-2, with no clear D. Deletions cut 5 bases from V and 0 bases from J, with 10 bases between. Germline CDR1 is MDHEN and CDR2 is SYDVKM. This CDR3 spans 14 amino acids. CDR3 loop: CASSGGSSNYGYTF. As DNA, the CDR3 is TGTGCCAGCAGTGGCGGGTCCTCTAACTATGGCTACACCTTC.

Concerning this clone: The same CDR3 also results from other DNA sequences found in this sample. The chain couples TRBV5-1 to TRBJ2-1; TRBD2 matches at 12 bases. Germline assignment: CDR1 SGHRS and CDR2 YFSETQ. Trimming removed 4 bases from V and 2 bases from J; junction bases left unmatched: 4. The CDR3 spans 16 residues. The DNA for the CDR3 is TGCGCCAGCAGCCCACGACTAGCGGGGGCCTACAATGAGCAGTTCTTC. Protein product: CASSPRLAGAYNEQFF.

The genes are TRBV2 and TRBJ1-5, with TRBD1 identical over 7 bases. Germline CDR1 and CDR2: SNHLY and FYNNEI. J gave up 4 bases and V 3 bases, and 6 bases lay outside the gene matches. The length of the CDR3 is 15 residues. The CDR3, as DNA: TGTGCCAGCAGTGACGAGGGGGCGATTAATCAGCCCCAGCATTTT. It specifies CASSDEGAINQPQHF.

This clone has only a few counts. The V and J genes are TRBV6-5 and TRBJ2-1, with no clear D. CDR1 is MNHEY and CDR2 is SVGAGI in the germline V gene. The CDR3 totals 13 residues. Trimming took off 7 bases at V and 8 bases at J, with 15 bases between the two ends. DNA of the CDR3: TGTGCCAGCACCCAACCTAGAAACCATGAGCAGTTCTTC. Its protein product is CASTQPRNHEQFF.

CDR3 nucleotide sequence: TGCGCCAGCAGCTTGGATGGTCAGAAAATCGGGGAGCTGTTTTTT. Encoded protein: CASSLDGQKIGELFF. The rearrangement links TRBV5-1 to TRBJ2-2; D unclear. The germline gives CDR1 SGHRS, CDR2 YFSETQ. There are 15 residues in the CDR3. The V end was cut by 0 bases, the J end by 7 bases, with 13 bases between.